What follows are 13 T cell receptor beta chains derived from one specimen sequenced in a study of Ad26.COV2.S vaccination and SARS-CoV-2 variants. Described treatment: 15 to 20 received Ad26.COV2.S at low or high dose, single or two shots; 5 received placebo; per-sample allocation not given. All samples were drawn on day 63, counting from the first vaccine or placebo injection. The repertoire was sequenced with immunoSEQ multiplex PCR; TCRdb's copy has only in-frame clones and lacks some. The sample has 400,000 to 450,000 clones; about 90% are singletons. Sequences were derived from peripheral blood, sampled in a trial of Ad26.COV2.S vaccine versus placebo. These receptors originate from a person between 18 and 60 years old who received the Ad26.COV2.S COVID-19 vaccine or a placebo.

This clone was detected a few times. The chain combines TRBV7-9 with TRBJ2-3; D is unclear. The ends were cut back, 5 bases at V and 4 bases at J, with 7 bases in the middle. CDR1 and CDR2 from the germline V gene are SEHNR and FQNEAQ (reference sequence). The CDR3 has 12 residues. CDR3 DNA: TGTGCCAGCAGCCCGACCGCAGATACGCAGTATTTT. Amino acid sequence: CASSPTADTQYF.

The chain couples TRBV27 to TRBJ2-7; tentatively, D is TRBD1 (6 bases). Germline V gene sequence: CDR1 MNHEY, CDR2 SMNVEV (reference sequence). The CDR3 has 12 amino acids. V lost 3 bases, J lost 6 bases, and 9 bases lay in between. The CDR3 protein is CASSFTGREQYF. In nucleotides, the CDR3 is TGTGCCAGCAGTTTTACAGGGCGCGAGCAGTACTTC.

In nucleotides, the CDR3 is TGCAGCGTTGAAGTGGAGGGGTCGGCTGAAGCTTTCTTT. This translates into CSVEVEGSAEAFF. The chain joins TRBV29-1 to TRBJ1-1; D may be TRBD1 (5 bases). CDR1 is SQVTM, CDR2 ANQGSEA, per germline. This CDR3 has 13 residues. V was trimmed by 1 base and J by 6 bases, leaving 12 bases between them.

This clone is a singleton in its sample. In DNA, the CDR3 is TGTGCCACCAGCAGAGACCCGGCAGGAGGCTCCTACAATGAGCAGTTCTTC. It codes for CATSRDPAGGSYNEQFF. The genes are TRBV15 and TRBJ2-1; TRBD2 might be the D (5 bases). The CDR3 sequence is 17 residues long. The ends were cut back, 0 bases at V and 0 bases at J, with 12 bases in the middle. Looked up from germline, CDR1 is LNHNV and CDR2 is YYDKDF (reference sequence).

The gene calls are TRBV7-2 and TRBJ2-1, with D possibly TRBD2 on 5 matching bases. CDR1 and CDR2 from the germline V gene are SGHTA and FQGNSA. V lost 5 bases and J 0 bases, leaving 14 bases between the germline ends. This CDR3 has 16 amino acids. The CDR3 spells CASSTPSRSSYNEQFF. CDR3 bases: TGTGCCAGCAGCACCCCTAGCAGAAGCTCCTACAATGAGCAGTTCTTC.

This chain uses TRBV6-6 with TRBJ2-2; D possibly uses TRBD1 or TRBD2 (6 bases each). Trimming cost V 8 bases and J 5 bases, with 15 bases left between them. This CDR3 comprises 14 residues. The germline gives CDR1 MNHNY, CDR2 SVGAGI (reference sequence). In nucleotides, the CDR3 is TGTGCCAGCCTTGAGGGGGGCGGTACCGGGGAGCTGTTTTTT. Protein: CASLEGGGTGELFF.

The CDR3 bases are TGTGCCAGCAGCTTAGAACTAGCGGGATTCAATGAGCAGTTCTTC. Amino acid sequence: CASSLELAGFNEQFF. J is TRBJ2-1 and V is TRBV7-9, with 10 positions matching TRBD2. V lost 1 base and J lost 6; bases outside the gene matches: 3. The CDR3 consists of 15 residues. Germline CDR1 and CDR2: SEHNR and FQNEAQ (reference sequence).

This chain joins TRBV28 and TRBJ2-5, with D possibly being TRBD1 or TRBD2 (5 bases each). The CDR3 extends over 15 amino acids. Trimming removed 7 bases from V and 6 bases from J, with 21 bases in between. Germline lookup yields CDR1 MDHEN and CDR2 SYDVKM. The CDR3 nucleotides read TGTGCCAGCACCCTAAATAGGGTGGGGGTCCAGACCCAGTACTTC. Encoded protein: CASTLNRVGVQTQYF. The variable domain in full, with the rest retrieved from reference TRBV28 and TRBJ2-5, is DVKVTQSSRYLVKRTGEKVFLECVQDMDHENMFWYRQDPGLGLRLIYFSYDVKMKEKGDIPEGYSVSREKKERFSLILESASTNQTSMYLCASTLNRVGVQTQYFGPGTRLLVL.

The V and J genes are TRBV10-3 and TRBJ1-4, with 7 bases lining up with TRBD1. With 8 bases clipped from V and 4 bases from J, the junction kept 4 bases outside the gene matches. Germline CDR1 is ENHRY and CDR2 is SYGVKD. The CDR3 covers 13 residues. The CDR3 here is CAIGGGGNEKLFF. The CDR3 bases are TGTGCCATCGGAGGGGGCGGTAATGAAAAACTGTTTTTT.

This clone is medium-sized. V is TRBV5-6 and J is TRBJ2-7, with D perhaps TRBD1 (6 bases). The CDR3 has 15 residues. The germline V gene encodes CDR1 SGHDT and CDR2 YYEEEE. The germline V and J ends were trimmed by 2 bases and 0 bases, with 12 bases remaining between them. The DNA of the CDR3 is TGTGCCAGCAGCTTCCTCAGGGGCGGCTCCTACGAGCAGTACTTC. It specifies CASSFLRGGSYEQYF.

V gene TRBV18 combines with J gene TRBJ2-1; D not certain. V lost 3 bases, J lost 4 bases, and 10 bases lay in between. There are 14 residues in the CDR3. Germline V gene sequence: CDR1 KGHSH, CDR2 LQKENI. CDR3 nucleotides: TGTGCCAGCTCACCCTACAATTTGTACAATGAGCAGTTCTTC. Translation gives CASSPYNLYNEQFF.

As regards this clone: Additional DNA sequences in this sample encode the identical CDR3. The CDR3 region has the DNA TGTGCCAGCAGTTCAGACAGGGGGGGTGGCTACACCTTC. Translation gives CASSSDRGGGYTF. The chain links TRBV12-3 or TRBV12-4 to TRBJ1-2; 9 bases line up with TRBD1. The junction had 4 bases not matched to a gene; V was cut back by 4 bases and J by 7 bases. The CDR3 runs to 13 residues.

The chain recombines TRBV11-3 with TRBJ2-3, with D hard to call. Looked up from germline, CDR1 is SGHNT and CDR2 is YENEEA. The ends were cut back, 1 base at V and 5 bases at J, with 7 bases in the middle. The CDR3 contains 13 residues. The CDR3 is CASSLVGRDTQYF. The CDR3 nucleotides are TGTGCCAGCAGCTTAGTGGGTCGAGATACGCAGTATTTT.